This T cell receptor (beta chain) is from a study of blood T cell repertoires in COVID-19. Study-level information: The analysed material was cDNA or gDNA that came from T cells, B-cell-depleted T cells, or PBMCs.

This CDR3 region has 16 residues. V lost 0 bases to trimming and J lost 1 base, with 13 bases between them. Germline-derived CDR1 and CDR2 are SGHRS and YFSETQ. Methods used by the authors: Reference gene primer amplification gave nucleated cell count estimates. The assay was immunoSEQ multiplex PCR, and TCRdb's table has in-frame clones only and misses some. V and J calls and clone size are given by that table; D and trimming were obtained from the DNA. The sample includes 250,000 to 300,000 clones, about nine tenths of them seen just once. This chain uses TRBV5-1 with TRBJ1-1; TRBD1 might be the D (6 bases). The clonotype originates from a man over 45 with acute or convalescent COVID-19. Sequenced material: peripheral blood. The DNA for the CDR3 is TGCGCCAGCAGCTTGGAGGTGAGAGGGGGGAACACTGAAGCTTTCTTT. Translation: CASSLEVRGGNTEAFF.